Below, 25 T cell receptor beta chains from the same sample are listed, as sequenced in a study of T cell responses to AZD1222 COVID-19 vaccine. Clones were read by immunoSEQ multiplex PCR, and TCRdb kept only the in-frame ones, dropping some. The top ten hold roughly 1.3% of the sample, which has fewer than 180,000 clones, around 94% seen once. The source was peripheral blood, collected on day 0 of AZD1222 vaccination. The receptor source for this set is an adult in good health.

The chain couples TRBV27 to TRBJ2-3; D assignment may be TRBD1 or TRBD2 (5 bases each). The germline V gene has CDR1 MNHEY and CDR2 SMNVEV (reference sequence). Trimming took 4 bases from V and 2 from J, leaving 13 bases between them. This CDR3 region has 15 residues. This chain's CDR3 is CASSSDSGLTDTQYF. The DNA for the CDR3 is TGTGCCAGCAGTTCAGACAGTGGACTCACAGATACGCAGTATTTT.

The chain joins TRBV27 to TRBJ2-5, with unresolved D. The germline CDR1 and CDR2 sequences are MNHEY and SMNVEV (reference sequence). The CDR3 has 11 amino acids. The V end was cut by 8 bases, the J end by 10 bases, with 14 bases between. The CDR3 loop reads CASGLTRSQYF. CDR3 coding DNA: TGTGCCAGCGGCCTGACGCGCAGCCAGTACTTC.

This clone was counted a few times. V is TRBV2 and J is TRBJ2-2; D gene ambiguous. The CDR3 sequence is 14 residues long. CDR1 is SNHLY and CDR2 is FYNNEI in the germline V gene. V shed 5 bases and J shed 0 bases, with 7 bases lying between them. CDR3 in amino acids: CASSLGPNTGELFF. CDR3 bases: TGTGCCAGCAGTCTAGGACCGAACACCGGGGAGCTGTTTTTT.

Worth noting for this clone: This CDR3 is also generated by other DNA sequences in the sample. This chain links TRBV9 with TRBJ2-1; 9 nucleotides line up with TRBD2. The CDR3 sequence is 16 residues long. V trimming: 2 bases; J trimming: 0 bases; junction bases outside the gene matches: 3. Germline-derived CDR1 and CDR2 are SGDLS and YYNGEE. CDR3 protein: CASSVVSGSSYNEQFF. DNA for the CDR3: TGTGCCAGCAGCGTCGTTAGCGGGAGCTCCTACAATGAGCAGTTCTTC.

The chain employs TRBV7-2 and TRBJ2-3, with 10 bases that match TRBD2. Germline V gives CDR1 SGHTA, CDR2 FQGNSA. The CDR3 is 16 amino acids. Trimming at V came to 5 bases and at J to 2 bases, leaving 7 bases not matched to a gene. The CDR3 DNA follows: TGTGCCAGCAGCACCCTAGCGGGAGACCCCACAGATACGCAGTATTTT. Its protein product is CASSTLAGDPTDTQYF. The whole variable domain, filled in from reference TRBV7-2 and TRBJ2-3, reads GAGVSQSPSNKVTEKGKDVELRCDPISGHTALYWYRQSLGQGLEFLIYFQGNSAPDKSGLPSDRFSAERTGGSVSTLTIQRTQQEDSAVYLCASSTLAGDPTDTQYFGPGTRLTVL.

The CDR3 DNA follows: TGTGCCAGCAGTGACTCGAGTGGGGGCCAAGAGACCCAGTACTTC. Its translation: CASSDSSGGQETQYF. The chain combines TRBV6-4 with TRBJ2-5; D assignment may be TRBD1 or TRBD2 (5 bases each). The length of the CDR3 is 15 residues. V was clipped by 0 bases and J by 1 base, with 9 bases between them. The germline gives CDR1 MRHNA, CDR2 SNTAGT.

The chain carries TRBV5-5 and TRBJ2-7; 7 nucleotides align to TRBD1. CDR3 length: 16 amino acids. Looked up from germline, CDR1 is SGHKS and CDR2 is YYEKEE (reference sequence). The trim removed 2 bases at V and 0 bases at J, leaving 8 bases unmatched. The CDR3 sequence is CASSFLPTGNSYEQYV. CDR3 bases: TGTGCCAGCAGCTTCCTCCCGACAGGGAACTCCTACGAGCAGTACGTC.

Here the CDR3 DNA reads TGTGCCAGTAGTATGGGCGTTAATCAGCCCCAGCATTTT. Translated: CASSMGVNQPQHF. The chain links TRBV19 to TRBJ1-5; D remains unclear. CDR1 is LNHDA and CDR2 is SQIVND in the germline V gene (reference sequence). The CDR3 length is 13 residues. V was pared by 3 bases and J by 4 bases, with 7 bases between.

This clone turned up a few times. This chain connects TRBV30 to TRBJ1-5, with D unresolved. V was clipped by 2 bases and J by 4 bases, with 12 bases between them. From germline, CDR1 is GTSNPN and CDR2 SVGIG (reference sequence). The CDR3 has 14 residues. CDR3 residues: CAWSKPAINQPQHF. CDR3 nucleotides: TGTGCCTGGAGTAAACCGGCTATTAATCAGCCCCAGCATTTT.

This chain uses TRBV7-3 with TRBJ2-6, with a weak D call TRBD1 (6 bases). V was shortened by 5 bases and J by 3 bases, with 14 bases between the two germline ends. CDR1 and CDR2 (germline): SGHTA, FQGTGA. This CDR3 spans 16 amino acids. In nucleotides, the CDR3 is TGTGCCAGCAGCCCTAACGGACAGCTTGGGGCCAACGTCCTGACTTTC. It yields the protein CASSPNGQLGANVLTF.

V usage is TRBV2 and J usage is TRBJ2-2; D might be TRBD2 (6 bases). This CDR3 spans 15 amino acids. Germline CDR1 reads SNHLY; CDR2 reads FYNNEI. The V gene lost 3 bases and the J gene lost 5 bases, with 13 bases spanning the gap. CDR3 sequence reads: CASSDGLGGTGELFF. CDR3 nucleotide sequence: TGTGCCAGCAGTGACGGACTGGGAGGAACCGGGGAGCTGTTTTTT.

The rearrangement links TRBV5-4 to TRBJ2-5; TRBD1 matches 7 bases. The CDR3 totals 16 residues. From germline, CDR1 is SGHNT and CDR2 YYREEE (reference sequence). V was clipped by 1 base and J by 2 bases; unmatched bases: 8. This CDR3 reads CASSLYRGEVQETQYF. In DNA form, the CDR3 reads TGTGCCAGCAGCTTGTACAGGGGCGAAGTACAAGAGACCCAGTACTTC.

This clone is a singleton in its sample. This rearrangement joins TRBV11-3 to TRBJ2-1, with D tentatively TRBD2 (5 bases). In germline, CDR1 is SGHNT, CDR2 YENEEA. The germline V and J ends were trimmed by 3 bases and 10 bases, with 13 bases remaining between them. There are 13 residues in the CDR3. CDR3 sequence reads: CASSFAPGGEQFF. The CDR3, as DNA: TGTGCCAGCAGCTTCGCGCCGGGCGGGGAGCAGTTCTTC.

The genes are TRBV9 and TRBJ2-1; TRBD2 matches at 9 bases. The CDR3 has 16 residues. V gave up 0 bases and J gave up 4 bases; unmatched junction bases: 5. The germline V gene has CDR1 SGDLS and CDR2 YYNGEE. CDR3: CASSVGGRGGYNEQFF. In DNA, the CDR3 is TGTGCCAGCAGCGTAGGCGGGAGGGGAGGTTACAATGAGCAGTTCTTC.

The chain links TRBV2 to TRBJ1-1; 7 bases match TRBD1. The V and J ends lost 6 bases and 11 bases, in that order; junction bases with no gene match: 15. CDR3 size: 14 residues. Looked up from germline, CDR1 is SNHLY and CDR2 is FYNNEI. CDR3 protein: CASRADRVADEAFF. Written as DNA, the CDR3 is TGTGCCAGCAGAGCCGACAGGGTTGCGGACGAGGCTTTCTTT.

The chain carries TRBV2 and TRBJ2-3; a possible D gene is TRBD1 (6 bases). Germline V gives CDR1 SNHLY, CDR2 FYNNEI. CDR3 length: 14 amino acids. V was pared by 8 bases and J by 4 bases, with 16 bases between. The CDR3 protein is CASPLDRNADTQYF. The CDR3 bases are TGTGCCAGCCCACTGGACAGAAACGCAGATACGCAGTATTTT.

The chain uses TRBV7-3 and TRBJ1-1, with D perhaps TRBD1 (5 bases). The CDR3 has 13 residues. Deletions cut 1 base from V and 6 bases from J, with 9 bases between. Germline loops: CDR1 SGHTA, CDR2 FQGTGA. The CDR3 DNA is TGTGCCAGCAGCTTAATCCCAGGGTCTGAAGCTTTCTTT. Protein product: CASSLIPGSEAFF. Filled out from reference TRBV7-3 and TRBJ1-1, the complete variable domain reads GAGVSQTPSNKVTEKGKYVELRCDPISGHTALYWYRQSLGQGPEFLIYFQGTGAADDSGLPNDRFFAVRPEGSVSTLKIQRTERGDSAVYLCASSLIPGSEAFFGQGTRLTVV.

The rearrangement uses TRBV7-8 and TRBJ2-1; 8 nucleotides line up with TRBD2. The junction had 17 bases not matched to a gene; V was cut back by 1 base and J by 0 bases. The CDR3 contains 21 residues. Germline V gene lookup returns CDR1 SGHVS and CDR2 FQNEAQ. The DNA for the CDR3 is TGTGCCAGCAGCTTAGACTTTGAGGGAGTAGGCGGGGGGCGCTCCTACAATGAGCAGTTCTTC. Translating it yields CASSLDFEGVGGGRSYNEQFF.

V usage is TRBV10-3 and J usage is TRBJ1-2; TRBD1 aligns across 9 bases. Looked up from germline, CDR1 is ENHRY and CDR2 is SYGVKD. The CDR3 is made up of 14 amino acids. Trimming took 4 bases from V and 5 from J; bases not matched to a gene: 5. The CDR3 protein is CAISVRTGDYGYTF. The CDR3 DNA reads TGTGCCATCAGTGTCCGGACAGGGGATTATGGCTACACCTTC.

The V and J genes are TRBV6-5 and TRBJ2-7, with D perhaps TRBD1 (6 bases). V was shortened by 6 bases and J by 2 bases, with 8 bases between the two germline ends. This CDR3 has 12 amino acids. Germline V gene data show CDR1 as MNHEY and CDR2 as SVGAGI. The CDR3 bases are TGTGCCAGCAGCAGGGGCACCTACGAGCAGTACGTC. Protein product: CASSRGTYEQYV.

The chain is built from TRBV7-8 and TRBJ2-1; 7 bases map to TRBD2. CDR3 length equals 16 residues. Germline values: CDR1 SGHVS, CDR2 FQNEAQ. The J segment lost 3 bases and the V segment lost 5 bases, leaving 10 bases of the junction unmatched. The CDR3 DNA reads TGTGCCAGCAGCCGCCACTGGGCTAGCGGCTACAATGAGCAGTTCTTC. It yields the protein CASSRHWASGYNEQFF.

V usage is TRBV6-5 and J usage is TRBJ1-2, with a possible D match to TRBD1 (6 bases). Trimming left V 7 bases short and J 2 bases short, with 11 bases between. The CDR3 contains 13 residues. In germline, CDR1 is MNHEY, CDR2 SVGAGI. The CDR3 sequence: CASTKDRNYGYTF. CDR3 nucleotide sequence: TGTGCCAGCACCAAAGACAGGAACTATGGCTACACCTTC.

V gene TRBV9 combines with J gene TRBJ1-4, with a weak D call TRBD1 (6 bases). CDR1 and CDR2 (germline): SGDLS, YYNGEE. Trimming stripped 0 bases from V and 8 bases from J, with 17 bases between. The CDR3 has 16 amino acids. CDR3 coding DNA: TGTGCCAGCAGCGTAGACACAGGGTCGGTCGGAGAAAAACTGTTTTTT. Encoded protein: CASSVDTGSVGEKLFF.

The chain joins TRBV5-6 to TRBJ1-6; D possibly corresponds to TRBD1 (5 bases). V lost 0 bases and J lost 10, with 17 bases in between. Germline V CDR1 and CDR2: SGHDT, YYEEEE. The CDR3 sequence is 16 residues long. The CDR3 DNA reads TGTGCCAGCAGCTTGGGTGGTTGGGGCGTCGGGTCACCCCTCCACTTT. Its protein product is CASSLGGWGVGSPLHF.

The rearrangement joins TRBV5-4 to TRBJ2-2; no definite D call. CDR3 length: 13 amino acids. Germline CDR1 and CDR2: SGHNT and YYREEE (reference sequence). Between the trimmed V and J ends, which lost 2 bases and 3 bases, there was a span of 5 bases. CDR3 sequence reads: CASSFRDTGELFF. CDR3 in DNA: TGTGCCAGCAGCTTTCGGGACACCGGGGAGCTGTTTTTT.